This T cell receptor (beta chain) was obtained from a study of graft-versus-host responses after intestinal transplantation. About the research overall: Each patient got anti-thymocyte globulin induction, then tacrolimus and steroids for roughly 3 years.

Germline-derived CDR1 and CDR2 are SGHVS and FQNEAQ. Trimming took off 1 base at V and 3 bases at J, with 7 bases between the two ends. The CDR3 runs 14 residues. In regard to this clone: Its antigen remains unknown.

Assay used: immunoSEQ multiplex PCR; TCRdb lists only in-frame clones, some missing. The table lists over 75,000 clones, about 88% of them singletons, with roughly 0.3% in the top ten. This chain uses TRBV7-8 with TRBJ2-1; the D is unclear. Source: unstimulated CD4+ T cells sorted from spleen or lymph node cells, taken before transplant. The sequence derives from a human donor who was the organ donor for an intestinal transplant. The CDR3 region has the DNA TGTGCCAGCAGCTTAGTGGTCGGCTACAATGAGCAGTTCTTC. Translation gives CASSLVVGYNEQFF.